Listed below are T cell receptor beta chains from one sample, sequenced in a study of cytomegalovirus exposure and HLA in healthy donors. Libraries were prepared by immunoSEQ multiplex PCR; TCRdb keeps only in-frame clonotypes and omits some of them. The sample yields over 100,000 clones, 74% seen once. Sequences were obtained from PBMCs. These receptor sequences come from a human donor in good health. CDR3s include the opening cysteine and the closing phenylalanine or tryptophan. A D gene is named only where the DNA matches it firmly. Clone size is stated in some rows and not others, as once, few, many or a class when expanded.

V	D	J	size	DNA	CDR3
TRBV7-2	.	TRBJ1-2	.	TGTGCCAGCAGCTTATCCCAACAGGGCTATGGCTACACCTTC	CASSLSQQGYGYTF
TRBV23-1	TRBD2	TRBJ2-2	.	TGCGCCAGCAGTCAACAAGGACTAGAGGGTGGCGGGGAGCTGTTTTTT	CASSQQGLEGGGELFF
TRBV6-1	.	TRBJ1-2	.	TGTGCCAGCCTGCAAGCGGGGGGTGGCTACACCTTC	CASLQAGGGYTF
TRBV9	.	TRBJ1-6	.	TGTGCCAGCAGCGTAAGGACAGCTAATTCACCCCTCCACTTT	CASSVRTANSPLHF
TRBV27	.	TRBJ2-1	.	TGTGCCAGTTCTCCTGGCCGTGAGCAGTTCTTC	CASSPGREQFF
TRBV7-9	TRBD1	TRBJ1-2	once	TGTGCCAGCAACCGACAGGGGGAAGGTTATGGCTACACCTTC	CASNRQGEGYGYTF
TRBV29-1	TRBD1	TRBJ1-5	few	TGCAGCGTGATGACAGGGGATCAGCCCCAGCATTTT	CSVMTGDQPQHF
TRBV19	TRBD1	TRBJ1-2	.	TGTGCCAGCCGGGACAGGGGGAGTGCAGGCTATGGCTACACCTTC	CASRDRGSAGYGYTF
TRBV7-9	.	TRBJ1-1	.	TGTGCCAGCAGCTTAACCGAGACGGGGAACAGTGAAGCTTTCTTT	CASSLTETGNSEAFF
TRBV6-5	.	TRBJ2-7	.	TGTGCCAGCACCCCAGGGGATTCCTACGAGCAGTACTTC	CASTPGDSYEQYF
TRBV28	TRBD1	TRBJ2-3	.	TGTGCCAGCAGAAATGACAGGGGGCGCAATCTACGGTTGGAGTTT	CASRNDRGRNLRLEF
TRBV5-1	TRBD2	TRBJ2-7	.	TGCGCCAGCAGCCCATTCAGGACTAGCGCGACCTATCTCTTCTCCTACGAGCAGTACTTC	CASSPFRTSATYLFSYEQYF
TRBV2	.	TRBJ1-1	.	TGTGCCAGCAGTGAATTAAGGAGCGCTGAAGCTTTCTTT	CASSELRSAEAFF
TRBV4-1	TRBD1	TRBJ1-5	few	TGCGCCAGCAGCTTATTGACAGGGAGCAATCAGCCCCAGCATTTT	CASSLLTGSNQPQHF
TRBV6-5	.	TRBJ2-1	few	TGTGCCAGCAGTTCCCGGGTCAATGAGCAGTTCTTC	CASSSRVNEQFF
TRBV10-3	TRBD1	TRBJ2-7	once	TGTGCCATCAGTGGCCGGGACAGGGGGTCCTACGAGCAGTACTTC	CAISGRDRGSYEQYF
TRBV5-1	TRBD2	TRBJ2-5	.	TGCGCCAGCAGCAACCTGCTAGCGGGAGGGGGGGAGACCCAGTACTTC	CASSNLLAGGGETQYF
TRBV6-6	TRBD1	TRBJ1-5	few	TGTGCCAGCAGTAGAGGGACAGTTAGCAATCAGCCCCAGCATTTT	CASSRGTVSNQPQHF
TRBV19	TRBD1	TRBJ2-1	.	TGTGCCAGTAGTAGTGCAGGGGGTATGGATGAGCAGTTCTTC	CASSSAGGMDEQFF
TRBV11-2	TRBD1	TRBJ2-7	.	TGTGCCAGCAGCATGGGACAGGGAATCTCCTACGAGCAGTACTTC	CASSMGQGISYEQYF
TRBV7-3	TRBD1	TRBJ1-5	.	TGTGCCAGCGGACAGGGTAGCAATCAGCCCCAGCATTTT	CASGQGSNQPQHF
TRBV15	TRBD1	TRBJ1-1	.	TGTGCCACCAGCACCGCAAAACAGGGGTGGAACACTGAAGCTTTCTTT	CATSTAKQGWNTEAFF
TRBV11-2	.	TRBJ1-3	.	TGTGCCAGCAGCTTAGATGCCCTGGCAGTAAACACCATATATTTT	CASSLDALAVNTIYF
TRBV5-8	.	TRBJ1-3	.	TGTGCCAGCGCGGGTAGGAGGGGAACTGGAAACACCATATATTTT	CASAGRRGTGNTIYF
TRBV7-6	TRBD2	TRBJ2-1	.	TGTGCCAGCAGCTTAGTGAATAGCGGGATATACAATGAGCAGTTCTTC	CASSLVNSGIYNEQFF
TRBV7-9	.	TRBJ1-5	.	TGTGCCAGCACCGCGGGTAGCAATCAGCCCCAGCATTTT	CASTAGSNQPQHF
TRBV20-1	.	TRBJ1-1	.	TGCAGTGCCCACAGGATCACTGAAGCTTTCTTT	CSAHRITEAFF
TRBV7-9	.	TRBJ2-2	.	TGTGCCAGCAGCCCTCTGAACACCGGGGAGCTGTTTTTT	CASSPLNTGELFF
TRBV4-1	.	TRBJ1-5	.	TGCGCCAGCAGCCAACAAGAAGCAGGGGAGCCCCAGCATTTT	CASSQQEAGEPQHF
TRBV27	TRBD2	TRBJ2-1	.	TGTGCCAGCAGTTTGACTAGCGGAGTTTACAATGAGCAGTTCTTC	CASSLTSGVYNEQFF
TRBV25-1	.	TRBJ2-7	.	TGTGCCAGCAGTGGCCCGAATCGGATAGCCCACGAGCAGTACTTC	CASSGPNRIAHEQYF
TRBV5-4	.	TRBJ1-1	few	TGTGCCAGCAGCTTGCAGCAGGGCACTGAAGCTTTCTTT	CASSLQQGTEAFF
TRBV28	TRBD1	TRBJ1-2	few	TGTGCCAGCACCGCCCATGGGACAGGAGGTAACTATGGCTACACCTTC	CASTAHGTGGNYGYTF
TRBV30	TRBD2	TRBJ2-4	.	TGTGCCTGGAGTGGTATCGGGAGGGCCGGAAACATTCAGTACTTC	CAWSGIGRAGNIQYF
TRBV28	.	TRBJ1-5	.	TGTGCCAGCAGTACCCTAGGGAGTAATCAGCCCCAGCATTTT	CASSTLGSNQPQHF
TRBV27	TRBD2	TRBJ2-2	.	TGTGCCAGCATCGCGAGGCCCGGGACTAGCGGGAGAAGAACCGGGGAGCTGTTTTTT	CASIARPGTSGRRTGELFF
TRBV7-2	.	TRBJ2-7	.	TGTGCCAGCAGCCAAGGGGGGGGGCGCGTCTACGAGCAGTACTTC	CASSQGGGRVYEQYF
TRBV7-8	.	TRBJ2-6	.	TGTGCCAGCAGCTTACTTAGTCAGGGAACGGGGGCCAACGTCCTGACTTTC	CASSLLSQGTGANVLTF
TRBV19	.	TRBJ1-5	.	TGTGCCAGTAGTATATCTAGTCAGCCCCAGCATTTT	CASSISSQPQHF
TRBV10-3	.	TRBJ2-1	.	TGTGCCATCAGTGAGCTCGGTGAGCAGTTCTTC	CAISELGEQFF
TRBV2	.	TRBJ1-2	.	TGTGCCAGCAGTGAAGAGGGGGGGGAGTATGGCTACACCTTC	CASSEEGGEYGYTF
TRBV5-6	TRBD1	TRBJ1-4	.	TGTGCCAGCAGCTTTTCAGGGGGTGCAAATGAAAAACTGTTTTTT	CASSFSGGANEKLFF
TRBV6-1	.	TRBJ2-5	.	TGTGCCAGCAGGAACAGGGCCGGAGGAGAGACCCAGTACTTC	CASRNRAGGETQYF
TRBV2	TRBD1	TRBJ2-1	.	TGTGCCAGCAGGTCAGGGGGCCCCTACAATGAGCAGTTCTTC	CASRSGGPYNEQFF
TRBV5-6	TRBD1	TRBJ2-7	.	TGTGCCAGCAGCTTCGGACAGGTAAACTACGAGCAGTACTTC	CASSFGQVNYEQYF
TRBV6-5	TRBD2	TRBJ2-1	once	TGTGCCAGCGGTTTTCTAGCGGACTACTCCTACAATGAGCAGTTCTTC	CASGFLADYSYNEQFF
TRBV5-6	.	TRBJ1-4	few	TGTGCCAGCAGCTTGCTCCATCGACAGGCAGTGGTGGAAAAACTGTTTTTT	CASSLLHRQAVVEKLFF
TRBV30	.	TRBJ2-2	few	TGTGCCTGGAGGAGAGGGGGGGTCGGGGAGCTGTTTTTT	CAWRRGGVGELFF
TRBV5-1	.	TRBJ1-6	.	TGCGCCAGCAGCTTAGAGAATTCACCCCTCCACTTT	CASSLENSPLHF